Given below is one T cell receptor beta chain in context. The antigen is undetermined. In germline, CDR1 is SEHNR, CDR2 FQNEAQ (reference sequence). The CDR3 runs 12 residues. These data are taken from a study of monozygotic twins with inflammatory bowel disease. General observations from the study: No distinction between different T cell subtypes was possible. Discordant twins had repertoire similarity that did not differ from that of concordant twins, possibly from limited power.

Whole-blood RNA isolation (total RNA) proceeded without T cell sorting. Samples each yielded cDNA through eight separate reactions. TCRdb reprocessed the 5' RACE reads and keeps a single row for each CDR3 protein, giving no DNA. This repertoire comprises approximately 400,000 distinct CDR3 sequences; its ten largest clones make up around 2.5%. The chain combines TRBV7-9 with TRBJ2-1. This TCR was recovered from a human donor with ulcerative colitis or Crohn's disease, or a healthy co-twin of an affected twin (not recorded which). Sequencing input: blood. The CDR3 loop reads CASSLGGIEQFF. Full variable domain (missing parts from reference TRBV7-9 and TRBJ2-1): DTGVSQNPRHKITKRGQNVTFRCDPISEHNRLYWYRQTLGQGPEFLTYFQNEAQLEKSRLLSDRFSAERPKGSFSTLEIQRTEQGDSAMYLCASSLGGIEQFFGPGTRLTVL.